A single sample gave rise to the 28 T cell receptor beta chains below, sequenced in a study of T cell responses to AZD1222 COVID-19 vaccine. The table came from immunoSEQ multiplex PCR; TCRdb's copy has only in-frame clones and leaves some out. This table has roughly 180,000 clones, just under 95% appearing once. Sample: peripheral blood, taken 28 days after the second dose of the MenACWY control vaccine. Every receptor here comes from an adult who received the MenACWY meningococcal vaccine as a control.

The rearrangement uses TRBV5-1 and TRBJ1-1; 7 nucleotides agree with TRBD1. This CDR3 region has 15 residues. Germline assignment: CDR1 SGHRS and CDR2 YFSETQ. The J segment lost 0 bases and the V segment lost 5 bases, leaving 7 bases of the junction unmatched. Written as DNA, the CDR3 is TGCGCCAGCAGAGGGGGCGCCGGGATGAACACTGAAGCTTTCTTT. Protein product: CASRGGAGMNTEAFF.

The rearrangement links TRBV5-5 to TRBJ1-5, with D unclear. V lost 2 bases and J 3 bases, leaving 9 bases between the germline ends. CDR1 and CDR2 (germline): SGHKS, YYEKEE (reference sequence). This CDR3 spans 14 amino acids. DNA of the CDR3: TGTGCCAGCAGCTTAGGCCGAGTCAATCAGCCCCAGCATTTT. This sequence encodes CASSLGRVNQPQHF.

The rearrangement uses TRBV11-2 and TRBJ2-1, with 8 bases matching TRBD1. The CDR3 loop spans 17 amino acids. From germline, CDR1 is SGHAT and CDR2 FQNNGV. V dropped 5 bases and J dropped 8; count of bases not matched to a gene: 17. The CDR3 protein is CASSPGGGQGAFYEQFF. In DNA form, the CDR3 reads TGTGCCAGCAGCCCAGGGGGCGGACAAGGGGCTTTCTATGAGCAGTTCTTC.

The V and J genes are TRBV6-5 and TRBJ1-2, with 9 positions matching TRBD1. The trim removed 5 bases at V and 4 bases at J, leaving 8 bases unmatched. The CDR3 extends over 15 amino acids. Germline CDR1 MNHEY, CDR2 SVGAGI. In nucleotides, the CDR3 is TGTGCCAGCAGTAGCCGGGACAGGGATGTCTATGGCTACACCTTC. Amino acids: CASSSRDRDVYGYTF.

The CDR3, as DNA: TGCGCCAGCAGCGGTTCGGGACAGCAGAACTATGGCTACACCTTC. This encodes CASSGSGQQNYGYTF. The rearrangement uses TRBV5-1 and TRBJ1-2; 7 bases agree with TRBD1. The CDR3 loop spans 15 amino acids. Per germline, CDR1 SGHRS and CDR2 YFSETQ. V was pared by 4 bases and J by 2 bases, with 8 bases of the junction left unmatched.

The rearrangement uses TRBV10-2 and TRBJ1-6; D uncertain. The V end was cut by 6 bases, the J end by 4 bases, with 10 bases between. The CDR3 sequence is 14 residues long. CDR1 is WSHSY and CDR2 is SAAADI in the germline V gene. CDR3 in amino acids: CASREGGYNSPLHF. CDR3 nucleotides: TGCGCCAGCAGAGAGGGAGGGTATAATTCACCCCTCCACTTT.

The CDR3 DNA follows: TGTGCCAGCAGCTTTGCTATGGGGTCAAGTTCAACCTCCTACGAGCAGTACTTC. Encoded protein: CASSFAMGSSSTSYEQYF. The chain combines TRBV7-8 with TRBJ2-7; D not certain. The germline CDR1 and CDR2 sequences are SGHVS and FQNEAQ. This CDR3 contains 18 residues. V lost 3 bases to trimming and J lost 0 bases, with 21 bases between them.

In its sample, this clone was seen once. CDR3 nucleotides: TGCGCCAGCAGCCAAGACAGGGGAACAGGAAACACCATATATTTT. It translates to CASSQDRGTGNTIYF. This chain uses TRBV4-1 with TRBJ1-3; D may be TRBD1 (6 bases). Trimming took off 0 bases at V and 4 bases at J, with 10 bases between the two ends. The CDR3 spans 15 residues. Germline loops: CDR1 MGHRA, CDR2 YSYEKL.

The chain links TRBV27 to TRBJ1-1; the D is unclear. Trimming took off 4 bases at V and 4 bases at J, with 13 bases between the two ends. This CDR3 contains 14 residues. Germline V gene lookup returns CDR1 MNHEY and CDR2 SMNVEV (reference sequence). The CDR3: CASSSSLTSTEAFF. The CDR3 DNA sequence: TGTGCCAGCAGTTCCTCCCTGACCAGCACTGAAGCTTTCTTT.

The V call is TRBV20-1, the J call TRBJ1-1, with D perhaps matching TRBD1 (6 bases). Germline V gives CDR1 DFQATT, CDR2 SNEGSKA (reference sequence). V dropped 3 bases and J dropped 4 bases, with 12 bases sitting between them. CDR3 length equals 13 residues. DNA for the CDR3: TGCAGTGCTAGTGACAGGCGTGGCACTGAAGCTTTCTTT. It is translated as CSASDRRGTEAFF.

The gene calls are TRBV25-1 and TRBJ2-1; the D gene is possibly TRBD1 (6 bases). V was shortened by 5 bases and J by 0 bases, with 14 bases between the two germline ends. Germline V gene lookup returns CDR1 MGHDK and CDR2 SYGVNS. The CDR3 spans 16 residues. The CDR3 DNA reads TGTGCCAGCAGTAGAGGGGGTGGATCCTCCTACAATGAGCAGTTCTTC. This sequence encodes CASSRGGGSSYNEQFF.

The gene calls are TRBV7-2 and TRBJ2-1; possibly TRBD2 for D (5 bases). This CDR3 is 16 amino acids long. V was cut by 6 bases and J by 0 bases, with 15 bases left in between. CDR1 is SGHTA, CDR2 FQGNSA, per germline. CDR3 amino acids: CASRFSAMGSYNEQFF. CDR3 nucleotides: TGTGCCAGCAGATTTAGCGCCATGGGCTCCTACAATGAGCAGTTCTTC.

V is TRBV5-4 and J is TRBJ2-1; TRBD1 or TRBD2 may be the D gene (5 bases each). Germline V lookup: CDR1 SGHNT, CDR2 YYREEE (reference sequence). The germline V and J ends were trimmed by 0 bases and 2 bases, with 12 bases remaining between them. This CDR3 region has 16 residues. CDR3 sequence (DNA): TGTGCCAGCAGCTTGGCCCCCGGGGCGACCTACAATGAGCAGTTCTTC. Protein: CASSLAPGATYNEQFF.

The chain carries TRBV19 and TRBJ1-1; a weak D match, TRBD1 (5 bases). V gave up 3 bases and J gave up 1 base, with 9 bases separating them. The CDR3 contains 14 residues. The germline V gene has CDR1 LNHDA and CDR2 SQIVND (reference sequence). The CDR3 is CASSIWTTNTEAFF. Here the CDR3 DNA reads TGTGCCAGTAGTATTTGGACAACGAACACTGAAGCTTTCTTT.

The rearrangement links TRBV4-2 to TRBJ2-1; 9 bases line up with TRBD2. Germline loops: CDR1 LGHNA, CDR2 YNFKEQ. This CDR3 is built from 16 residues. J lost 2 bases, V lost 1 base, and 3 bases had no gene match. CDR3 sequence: CASSQGGGGAYNEQFF. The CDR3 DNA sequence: TGTGCCAGCAGCCAAGGTGGCGGGGGGGCCTACAATGAGCAGTTCTTC.

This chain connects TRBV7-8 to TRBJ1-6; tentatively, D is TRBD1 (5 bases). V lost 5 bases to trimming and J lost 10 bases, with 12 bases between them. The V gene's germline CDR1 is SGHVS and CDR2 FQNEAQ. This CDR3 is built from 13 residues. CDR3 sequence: CASSRDFESPLHF. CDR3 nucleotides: TGTGCCAGCAGCCGGGACTTCGAATCACCCCTCCACTTT.

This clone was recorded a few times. CDR3 bases: TGTGCCAGCAGTGCCTACGGTGGTAATGAAAAACTGTTTTTT. As protein: CASSAYGGNEKLFF. This chain uses TRBV2 with TRBJ1-4; D remains unclear. This CDR3 region has 14 residues. V gave up 4 bases and J gave up 4 bases, with 10 bases separating them. The germline V gene has CDR1 SNHLY and CDR2 FYNNEI. Full variable domain (missing parts from reference TRBV2 and TRBJ1-4): EPEVTQTPSHQVTQMGQEVILRCVPISNHLYFYWYRQILGQKVEFLVSFYNNEISEKSEIFDDQFSVERPDGSNFTLKIRSTKLEDSAMYFCASSAYGGNEKLFFGSGTQLSVL.

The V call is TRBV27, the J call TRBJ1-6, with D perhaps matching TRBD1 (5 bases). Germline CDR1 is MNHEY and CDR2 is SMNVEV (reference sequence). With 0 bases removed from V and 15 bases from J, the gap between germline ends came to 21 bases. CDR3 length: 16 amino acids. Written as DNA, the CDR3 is TGTGCCAGCAGTTTATCGATGTATTTCCAGGGAGAGGACCTCCACTTT. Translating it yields CASSLSMYFQGEDLHF.

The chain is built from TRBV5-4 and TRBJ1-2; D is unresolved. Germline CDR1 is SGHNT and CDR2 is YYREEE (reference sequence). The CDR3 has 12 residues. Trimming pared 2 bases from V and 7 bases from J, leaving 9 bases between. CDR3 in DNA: TGTGCCAGCAGCTTATCTATTCGTGGCTACACCTTC. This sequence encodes CASSLSIRGYTF.

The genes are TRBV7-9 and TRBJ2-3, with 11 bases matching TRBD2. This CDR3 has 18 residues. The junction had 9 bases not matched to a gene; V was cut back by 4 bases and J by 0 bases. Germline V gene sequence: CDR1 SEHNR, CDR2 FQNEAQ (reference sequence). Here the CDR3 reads CASSSKTSGAPSTDTQYF. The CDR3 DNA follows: TGTGCCAGCAGCTCCAAGACTAGCGGGGCCCCTAGCACAGATACGCAGTATTTT.

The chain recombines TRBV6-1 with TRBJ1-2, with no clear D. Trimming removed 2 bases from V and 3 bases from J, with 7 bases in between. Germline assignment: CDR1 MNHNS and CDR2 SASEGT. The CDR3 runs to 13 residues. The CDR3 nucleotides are TGTGCCAGCAGTGAAAAGACACACTATGGCTACACCTTC. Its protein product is CASSEKTHYGYTF.

The CDR3 DNA reads as TGTGCCAGCAGCCCGGGGGTTAATGGCTACACCTTC. Protein sequence: CASSPGVNGYTF. This rearrangement joins TRBV5-6 to TRBJ1-2; TRBD1 might be the D (5 bases). V lost 4 bases, J lost 6 bases, and 10 bases lay in between. The CDR3 spans 12 residues. Germline CDR1 SGHDT, CDR2 YYEEEE. Looking up the rest from reference TRBV5-6 and TRBJ1-2 gives the full variable domain: DAGVTQSPTHLIKTRGQQVTLRCSPKSGHDTVSWYQQALGQGPQFIFQYYEEEERQRGNFPDRFSGHQFPNYSSELNVNALLLGDSALYLCASSPGVNGYTFGSGTRLTVV.

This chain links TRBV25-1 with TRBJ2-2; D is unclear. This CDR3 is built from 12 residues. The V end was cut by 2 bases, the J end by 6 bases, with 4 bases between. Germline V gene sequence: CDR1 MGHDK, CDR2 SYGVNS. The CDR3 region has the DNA TGTGCCAGCAGTGAAAGGGCCGGGGAGCTGTTTTTT. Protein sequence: CASSERAGELFF.

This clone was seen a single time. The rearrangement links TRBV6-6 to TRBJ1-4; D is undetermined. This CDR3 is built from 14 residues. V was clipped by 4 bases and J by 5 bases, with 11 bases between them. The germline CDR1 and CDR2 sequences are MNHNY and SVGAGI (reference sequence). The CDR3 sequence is CASSFNGGNEKLFF. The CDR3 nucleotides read TGTGCCAGCAGTTTCAATGGAGGGAATGAAAAACTGTTTTTT.

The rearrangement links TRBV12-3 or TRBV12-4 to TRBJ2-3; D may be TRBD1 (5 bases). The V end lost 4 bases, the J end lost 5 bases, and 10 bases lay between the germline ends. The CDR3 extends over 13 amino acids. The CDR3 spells CASSSGLGDTQYF. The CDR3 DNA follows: TGTGCCAGCAGTTCAGGGTTGGGAGATACGCAGTATTTT.

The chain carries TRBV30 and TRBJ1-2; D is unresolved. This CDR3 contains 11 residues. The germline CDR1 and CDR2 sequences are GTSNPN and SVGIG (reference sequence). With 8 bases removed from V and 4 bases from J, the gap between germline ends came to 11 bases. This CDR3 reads CAGTDAYGYTF. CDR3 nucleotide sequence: TGTGCCGGTACAGACGCCTATGGCTACACCTTC.

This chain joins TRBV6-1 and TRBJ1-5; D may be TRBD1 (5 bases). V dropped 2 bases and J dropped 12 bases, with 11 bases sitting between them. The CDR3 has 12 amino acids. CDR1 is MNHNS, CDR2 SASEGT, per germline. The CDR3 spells CASSESLDSQHF. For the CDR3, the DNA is TGTGCCAGCAGTGAAAGCCTTGACAGCCAGCATTTT.

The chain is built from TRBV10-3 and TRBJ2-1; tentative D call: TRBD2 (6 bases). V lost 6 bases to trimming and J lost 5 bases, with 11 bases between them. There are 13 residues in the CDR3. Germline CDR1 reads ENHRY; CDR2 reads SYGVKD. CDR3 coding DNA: TGTGCCATCAGGCGACTAGGGGACAATGAGCAGTTCTTC. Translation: CAIRRLGDNEQFF.